The 8 T cell receptor beta chains given below trace back to one sample, sequenced in a study of blood T cell repertoires in COVID-19. The method was immunoSEQ multiplex PCR; TCRdb's version includes in-frame clones alone and lacks a portion of them. The sample lists 150,000 to 200,000 clones, about 74% seen once, with roughly 8% in the top ten. The sequencing input was peripheral blood. The receptors shown here come from a man between 60 and 75 years old with acute or convalescent COVID-19.

This CDR3 is CASSAEGTLSSYEQYF. CDR3 nucleotides: TGTGCCAGCAGCGCCGAAGGGACACTGAGCTCCTACGAGCAGTACTTC. This chain joins TRBV9 and TRBJ2-7; the D gene is possibly TRBD1 (6 bases). The CDR3 runs to 16 residues. Germline-derived CDR1 and CDR2 are SGDLS and YYNGEE. Trimming pared 3 bases from V and 0 bases from J, leaving 16 bases between.

The chain joins TRBV12-3 or TRBV12-4 to TRBJ2-5, with 7 bases that match TRBD1. Losses at the gene ends were 6 bases for V and 7 bases for J; bases not matched to a gene: 8. The CDR3 length is 13 residues. The CDR3 protein is CASRGTEWRTQYF. Here the CDR3 DNA reads TGTGCCAGCAGAGGGACAGAGTGGCGGACCCAGTACTTC.

This clone was seen a single time. The V and J genes are TRBV24-1 and TRBJ1-2, with D tentatively TRBD1 (6 bases). In germline, CDR1 is KGHDR, CDR2 SFDVKD. V was cut by 0 bases and J by 10 bases, with 8 bases left in between. The CDR3 extends over 12 amino acids. The chain's CDR3 is CATSDLNRVYTF. CDR3 DNA sequence: TGTGCCACCAGTGATTTGAACAGGGTCTACACCTTC.

This clone was seen a handful of times. The chain joins TRBV2 to TRBJ1-1, with D tentatively TRBD1 (6 bases). CDR3 size: 16 residues. With 7 bases removed from V and 0 bases from J, the gap between germline ends came to 18 bases. Per germline, CDR1 SNHLY and CDR2 FYNNEI. Here the CDR3 DNA reads TGTGCCAGCACACAAGAGGGGGGGACCTTGAACACTGAAGCTTTCTTT. The encoded protein is CASTQEGGTLNTEAFF.

This clone occurred once. DNA for the CDR3: TGTGCCAGCAGTGAACACGGGGGGCGCGGTAATTCACCCCTCCACTTT. This codes for CASSEHGGRGNSPLHF. The chain recombines TRBV6-1 with TRBJ1-6; perhaps TRBD1 as D (6 bases). Germline CDR1 and CDR2: MNHNS and SASEGT. V shed 2 bases and J shed 6 bases, with 14 bases lying between them. The CDR3 extends over 16 amino acids.

This clone was found once. The rearrangement uses TRBV3-1 (or the pseudogene TRBV3-2) and TRBJ2-1, with D perhaps matching TRBD2 (7 bases). V dropped 0 bases and J dropped 3 bases, with 15 bases sitting between them. There are 17 residues in the CDR3. In germline, CDR1 is LGHDT, CDR2 YNNKEL (reference sequence). CDR3 loop: CASSQDLGGGHYNEQFF. The CDR3 nucleotides are TGTGCCAGCAGCCAAGATCTCGGCGGGGGCCACTACAATGAGCAGTTCTTC.

The chain links TRBV19 to TRBJ1-3, with TRBD1 identical over 7 bases. The CDR3 sequence is 15 residues long. Germline V gene sequence: CDR1 LNHDA, CDR2 SQIVND (reference sequence). The J segment lost 1 base and the V segment lost 7 bases, leaving 7 bases of the junction unmatched. Here the CDR3 DNA reads TGTGCCAGTATAACGGACAGGAGGTCTGGAAACACCATATATTTT. Translated, it gives CASITDRRSGNTIYF. The whole variable domain, filled in from reference TRBV19 and TRBJ1-3, reads DGGITQSPKYLFRKEGQNVTLSCEQNLNHDAMYWYRQDPGQGLRLIYYSQIVNDFQKGDIAEGYSVSREKKESFPLTVTSAQKNPTAFYLCASITDRRSGNTIYFGEGSWLTVV.

The sample holds many counts of this clone. CDR3 sequence (DNA): TGTGCCGGGGACAGGGGACACCCAGATACGCAGTATTTT. Translating it yields CAGDRGHPDTQYF. The chain is built from TRBV7-9 and TRBJ2-3, with 10 bases lining up with TRBD1. After removal of 11 bases from V and 4 bases from J, the junction contained 6 bases not matched to a gene. The V gene's germline CDR1 is SEHNR and CDR2 FQNEAQ (reference sequence). The CDR3 is 13 residues long.